The clone carrying this TCR beta chain was counted ten times or more. TCRdb analysed the 5' RACE reads with MiXCR anew, one entry per CDR3 protein. Of approximately 13,000 distinct CDR3 sequences in the sample, roughly 4.9% are singletons; the top ten hold roughly 50%. The sample is drawn from a study of T cells after yellow fever vaccination. Across the whole study: The authors sorted the EM, EMRA, CM and Tscm memory subsets using CD3, CD45RA, CCR7 and CD95. Study observations and caveats: Reappearance after the booster was seen for most primary-vaccination clones, at 95% to 96% CD4 and 88% CD8. A small share of clonotypes appeared in both CD4 and CD8 compartments. For sorted memory subsets on day 0, almost all vaccine-responding clonotypes were undetectable.

Sequenced here: PBMCs, either bulk or a sorted T-cell subset (CD4+, CD8+, memory, or dextramer-sorted; not recorded which), sampled 45 days after the yellow fever booster vaccination. This TCR was recovered from a young man who received the YFV17D yellow fever vaccine.

The CDR3 here is CAISESTGGYGYTF. CDR3 in DNA: TGTGCCATCAGTGAGTCGACCGGGGGCTATGGCTACACCTTC. This chain uses TRBV10-3 with TRBJ1-2, with a weak D call TRBD1 (5 bases). V lost 0 bases, J lost 4 bases, and 9 bases lay in between. Germline V CDR1 and CDR2: ENHRY, SYGVKD. This CDR3 contains 14 residues.